This TCR beta chain was retrieved from a study of immune evolution from preneoplasia to lung adenocarcinoma. Overall study: HLA loss of heterozygosity: about 7% AIS, around 16% MIA, about 31% ADC, none AAH.

This clone was detected a few times. Unmatched junction bases numbered 14, after V lost 4 bases and J lost 3 bases. Looked up from germline, CDR1 is MGHRA and CDR2 is YSYEKL. This CDR3 is built from 19 residues. Only in-frame clones appear in the TCRdb table, and some are missing; sequencing was by immunoSEQ multiplex PCR. The table has 11,000 or so clones, roughly 79% seen once. H&E slides confirmed each diagnosis, reviewed by two pathologists independently. The TCR originated in a person aged 60 to 85 with lung adenocarcinoma. Sequencing was carried out using FFPE minimally invasive lung adenocarcinoma tissue. This chain connects TRBV4-1 to TRBJ2-2, with 10 positions matching TRBD2. The CDR3 DNA reads as TGCGCCAGCAGCCCTCTTGGAGTAGCGGGGGGTCGGTACACCGGGGAGCTGTTTTTT. Protein sequence: CASSPLGVAGGRYTGELFF.